This TCR beta chain was captured in a study of blood T cells in healthy people across ages. Each donor supplied 7.5 to 10 milliliters of peripheral blood. Total RNA extraction produced at least 5 micrograms (per sample) for the study. For the second PCR, which ran for about 6 to 11 cycles, a sample-barcoded 5' primer and a J-beta primer mix were used. Each cDNA was tagged by a template-switch adaptor containing 12 random nucleotides. From the 5' RACE reads, TCRdb called clonotypes with MiXCR, one entry per CDR3 protein. The sample lists hundreds of thousands of distinct CDR3 sequences, around a fifth occurring once. This TCR was recovered from a man between 65 and 85 years old in good health. The sample comprised blood.

CDR3 DNA: TGCGCCAGCAGCCATAATAGACCAGATACGCAGTATTTT. This gives the protein CASSHNRPDTQYF. This chain links TRBV4-1 with TRBJ2-3; D unresolved. Germline CDR1 and CDR2: MGHRA and YSYEKL. V was cut by 3 bases and J by 4 bases, with 8 bases left in between. This CDR3 spans 13 amino acids.